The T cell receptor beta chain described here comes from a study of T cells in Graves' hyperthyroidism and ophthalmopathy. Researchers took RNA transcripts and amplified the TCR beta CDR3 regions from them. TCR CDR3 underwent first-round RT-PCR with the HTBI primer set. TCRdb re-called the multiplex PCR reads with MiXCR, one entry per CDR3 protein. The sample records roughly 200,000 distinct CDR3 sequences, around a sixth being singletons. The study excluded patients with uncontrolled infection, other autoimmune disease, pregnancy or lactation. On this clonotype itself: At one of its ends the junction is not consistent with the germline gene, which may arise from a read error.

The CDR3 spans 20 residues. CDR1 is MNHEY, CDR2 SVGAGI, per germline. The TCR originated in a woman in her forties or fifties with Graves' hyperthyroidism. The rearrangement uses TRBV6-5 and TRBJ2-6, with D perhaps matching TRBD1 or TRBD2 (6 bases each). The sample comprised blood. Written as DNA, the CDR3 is TGTGCCAGCAGTTACCGAGGAGGGGGGACCCTGCACTCTGGGGCCAGCGTCCTGACTTTC. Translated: CASSYRGGGTLHSGASVLTF.